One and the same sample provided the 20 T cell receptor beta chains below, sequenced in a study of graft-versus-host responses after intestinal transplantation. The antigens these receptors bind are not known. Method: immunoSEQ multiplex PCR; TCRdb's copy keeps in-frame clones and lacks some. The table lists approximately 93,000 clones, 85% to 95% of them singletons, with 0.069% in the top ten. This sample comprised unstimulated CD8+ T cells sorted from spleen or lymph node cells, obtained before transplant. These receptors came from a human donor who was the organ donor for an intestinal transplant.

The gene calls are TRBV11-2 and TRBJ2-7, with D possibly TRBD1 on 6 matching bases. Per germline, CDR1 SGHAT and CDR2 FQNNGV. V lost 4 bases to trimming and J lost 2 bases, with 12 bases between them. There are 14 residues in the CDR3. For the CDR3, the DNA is TGTGCCAGCAGCTCGAGGACAGTCACCTACGAGCAGTACTTC. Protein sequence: CASSSRTVTYEQYF.

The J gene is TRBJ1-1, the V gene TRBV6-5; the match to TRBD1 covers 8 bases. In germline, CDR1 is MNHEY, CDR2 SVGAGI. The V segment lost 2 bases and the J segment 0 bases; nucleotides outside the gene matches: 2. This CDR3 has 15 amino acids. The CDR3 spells CASSYGQGLNTEAFF. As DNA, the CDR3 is TGTGCCAGCAGTTACGGACAGGGACTGAACACTGAAGCTTTCTTT.

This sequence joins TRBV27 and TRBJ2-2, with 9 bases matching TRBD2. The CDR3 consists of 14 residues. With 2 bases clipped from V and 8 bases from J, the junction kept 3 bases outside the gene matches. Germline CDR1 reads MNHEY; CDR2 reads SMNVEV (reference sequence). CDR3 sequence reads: CASSLAGLAGELFF. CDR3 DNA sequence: TGTGCCAGCAGTTTAGCAGGACTAGCGGGGGAGCTGTTTTTT.

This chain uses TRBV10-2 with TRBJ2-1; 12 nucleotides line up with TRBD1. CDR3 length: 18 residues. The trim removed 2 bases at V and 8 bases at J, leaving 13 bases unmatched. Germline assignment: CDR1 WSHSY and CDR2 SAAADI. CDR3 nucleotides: TGCGCCAGCAGTGAGGCACCCCGGGACAGGGGGCCTAAGCATGAGCAGTTCTTC. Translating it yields CASSEAPRDRGPKHEQFF.

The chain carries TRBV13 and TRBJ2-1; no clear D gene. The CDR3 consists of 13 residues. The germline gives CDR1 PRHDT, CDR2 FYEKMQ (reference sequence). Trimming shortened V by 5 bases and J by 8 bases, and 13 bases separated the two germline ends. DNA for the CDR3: TGTGCCAGCAGCCTTAGCCAGATTTATGAGCAGTTCTTC. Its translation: CASSLSQIYEQFF.

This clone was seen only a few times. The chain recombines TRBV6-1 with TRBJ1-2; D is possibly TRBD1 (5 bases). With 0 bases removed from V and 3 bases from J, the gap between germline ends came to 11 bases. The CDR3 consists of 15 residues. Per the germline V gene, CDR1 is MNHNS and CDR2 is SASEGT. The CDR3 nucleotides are TGTGCCAGCAGTGAAGCGCTCCAGGGCGACTATGGCTACACCTTC. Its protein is CASSEALQGDYGYTF.

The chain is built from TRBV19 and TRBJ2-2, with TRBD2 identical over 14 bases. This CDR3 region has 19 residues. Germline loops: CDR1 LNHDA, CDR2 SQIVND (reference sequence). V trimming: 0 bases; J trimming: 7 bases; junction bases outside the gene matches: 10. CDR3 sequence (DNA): TGTGCCAGTAGTATAGAGGCCTACTTCGGGACTAGCGGGAGCGGGGAGCTGTTTTTT. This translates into CASSIEAYFGTSGSGELFF.

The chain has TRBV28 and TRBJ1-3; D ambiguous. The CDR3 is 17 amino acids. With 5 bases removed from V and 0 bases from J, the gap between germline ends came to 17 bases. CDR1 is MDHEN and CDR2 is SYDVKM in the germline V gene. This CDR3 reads CASSRLLSDYSGNTIYF. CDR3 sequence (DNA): TGTGCCAGCAGTCGCCTTCTTAGTGACTACTCTGGAAACACCATATATTTT. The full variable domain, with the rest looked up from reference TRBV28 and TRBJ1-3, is DVKVTQSSRYLVKRTGEKVFLECVQDMDHENMFWYRQDPGLGLRLIYFSYDVKMKEKGDIPEGYSVSREKKERFSLILESASTNQTSMYLCASSRLLSDYSGNTIYFGEGSWLTVV.

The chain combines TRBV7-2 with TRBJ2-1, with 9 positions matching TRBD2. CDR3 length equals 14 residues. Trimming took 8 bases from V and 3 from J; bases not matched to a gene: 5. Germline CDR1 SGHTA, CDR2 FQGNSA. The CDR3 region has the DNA TGTGCCAGCGGTCTAGCGGGGTACTACAATGAGCAGTTCTTC. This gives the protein CASGLAGYYNEQFF.

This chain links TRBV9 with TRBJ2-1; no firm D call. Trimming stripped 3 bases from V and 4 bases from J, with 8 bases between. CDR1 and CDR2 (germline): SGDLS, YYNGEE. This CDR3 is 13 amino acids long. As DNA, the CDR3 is TGTGCCAGCAGCGACAAAGTATACAATGAGCAGTTCTTC. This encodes CASSDKVYNEQFF.

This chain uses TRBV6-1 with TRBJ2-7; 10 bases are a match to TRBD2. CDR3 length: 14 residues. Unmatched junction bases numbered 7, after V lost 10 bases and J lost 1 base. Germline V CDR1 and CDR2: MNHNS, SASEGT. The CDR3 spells CATDQLAGSYEQYF. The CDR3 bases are TGTGCCACCGACCAACTAGCGGGATCCTACGAGCAGTACTTC.

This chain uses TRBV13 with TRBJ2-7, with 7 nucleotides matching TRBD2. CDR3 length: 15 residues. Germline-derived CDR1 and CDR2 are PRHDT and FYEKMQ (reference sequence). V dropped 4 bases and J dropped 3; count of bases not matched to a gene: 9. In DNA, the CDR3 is TGTGCCAGCAGCTCTATGGGACTATATGACTACGAGCAGTACTTC. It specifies CASSSMGLYDYEQYF. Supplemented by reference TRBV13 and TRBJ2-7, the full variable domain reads AAGVIQSPRHLIKEKRETATLKCYPIPRHDTVYWYQQGPGQDPQFLISFYEKMQSDKGSIPDRFSAQQFSDYHSELNMSSLELGDSALYFCASSSMGLYDYEQYFGPGTRLTVT.

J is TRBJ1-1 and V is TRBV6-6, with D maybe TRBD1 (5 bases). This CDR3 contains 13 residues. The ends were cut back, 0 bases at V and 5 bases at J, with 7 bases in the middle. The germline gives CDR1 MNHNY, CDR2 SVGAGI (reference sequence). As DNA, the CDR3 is TGTGCCAGCAGTTACTCGGCAGGGACTGAAGCTTTCTTT. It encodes CASSYSAGTEAFF.

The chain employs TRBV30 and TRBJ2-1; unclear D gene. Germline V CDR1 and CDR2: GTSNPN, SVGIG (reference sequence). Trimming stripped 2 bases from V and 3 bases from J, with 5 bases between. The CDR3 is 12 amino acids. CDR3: CAWSISYNEQFF. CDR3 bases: TGTGCCTGGAGTATCAGCTACAATGAGCAGTTCTTC.

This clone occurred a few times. This CDR3 reads CASSDEGGANVLTF. DNA of the CDR3: TGTGCCAGCAGTGACGAGGGTGGGGCCAACGTCCTGACTTTC. The V and J genes are TRBV6-1 and TRBJ2-6, with a possible D match to TRBD2 (5 bases). The germline V gene encodes CDR1 MNHNS and CDR2 SASEGT. CDR3 size: 14 residues. V lost 3 bases and J 3 bases, leaving 6 bases between the germline ends.

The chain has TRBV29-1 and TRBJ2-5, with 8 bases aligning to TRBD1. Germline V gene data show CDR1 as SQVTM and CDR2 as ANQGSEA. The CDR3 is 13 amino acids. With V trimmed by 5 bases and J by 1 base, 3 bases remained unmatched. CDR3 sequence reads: CSVTTGGQETQYF. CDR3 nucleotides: TGCAGCGTTACCACAGGGGGCCAAGAGACCCAGTACTTC.

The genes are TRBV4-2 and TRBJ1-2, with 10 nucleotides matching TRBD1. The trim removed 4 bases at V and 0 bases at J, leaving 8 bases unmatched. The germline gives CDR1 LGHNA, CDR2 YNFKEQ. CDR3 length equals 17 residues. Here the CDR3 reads CASSPGGQGTANYGYTF. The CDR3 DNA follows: TGTGCCAGCAGCCCGGGGGGACAGGGGACAGCTAACTATGGCTACACCTTC.

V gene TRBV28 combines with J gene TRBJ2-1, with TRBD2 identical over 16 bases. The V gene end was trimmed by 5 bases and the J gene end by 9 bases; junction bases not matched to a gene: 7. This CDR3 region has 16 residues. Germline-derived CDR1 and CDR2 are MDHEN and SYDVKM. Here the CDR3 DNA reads TGTGCCAGCAGTCTGGGACTAGCGGGAGGGCCAAGTGAGCAGTTCTTC. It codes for CASSLGLAGGPSEQFF.

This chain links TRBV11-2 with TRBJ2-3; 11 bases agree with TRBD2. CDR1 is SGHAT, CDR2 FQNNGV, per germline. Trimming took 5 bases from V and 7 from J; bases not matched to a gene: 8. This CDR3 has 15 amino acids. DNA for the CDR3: TGTGCCAGCAGCGTTAGCGGGGGGGCGGCGAATACGCAGTATTTT. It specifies CASSVSGGAANTQYF.

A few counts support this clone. CDR3 sequence reads: CASSQILANYEQYF. The CDR3 nucleotides are TGCGCCAGCAGCCAGATACTAGCGAACTACGAGCAGTACTTC. This chain connects TRBV4-1 to TRBJ2-7, with 7 bases fitting TRBD2. Germline values: CDR1 MGHRA, CDR2 YSYEKL. The CDR3 extends over 14 amino acids. J was trimmed by 3 bases and V by 3 bases; bases with no gene match: 5.